This paragraph covers one T cell receptor (beta chain) sequence. Its specific antigen is unknown. No much larger clone is present one base from it, and per-base qualities are unavailable. A total of some 30 patients with locally advanced or metastatic urothelial carcinoma, treated at Memorial Sloan Kettering on a trial protocol, made up the cohort. Peripheral blood mononuclear cells were collected pretreatment and during treatment, with between 1 and 8 total time points obtained per patient. The Qiagen DNeasy Blood extraction kit was used to purify genomic DNA from total PBMCs and tumor samples. Collected pretreatment and during treatment, PBMCs were isolated and stored as previously described. Sequences MNHNS (CDR1) and SASEGT (CDR2) are obtained from the germline V gene. Spanning cysteine to phenylalanine, the CDR3 consists of 13 amino acids. CDR3 DNA only is kept here, 39 bases in frame from base 1. V was cut back by 10 bases and J by 5 bases, leaving a gap of 17 bases between them.

This entry comes from a study of PD-L1 blockade in urothelial cancer (dated by TCRdb to between 2016 and 2019). A note on the overall study: Every patient began therapy around 2014 and was given atezolizumab 1,200 mg intravenously every 3 weeks. About nine tenths of the roughly 29 patients were males with bladder-origin urothelial cancer, and about 65% of the roughly 30 reported a prior smoking history. An ECOG performance status of 0 or 1 was recorded for the patients, and 0 to 3 prior chemotherapy regimens had been received by the patients. Blood samples were analyzed 3 weeks after the start of treatment (second dose) and 6 weeks after the start of treatment. Blood samples gave median yields of roughly 150,000 T cells and 82,636 unique TCRs, along with a median clonality of approximately 0.084. Somatic, immune and clinical correlates of response to PD-L1 blockade with atezolizumab in urothelial cancer were the focus of an exploratory multi-omic analysis. TCR sequencing covered pretreatment tumor samples and matched, serially collected peripheral blood taken before and after atezolizumab treatment. Progression-free survival longer than 6 months counted as durable clinical benefit, and TCR features were additionally tested against both progression-free and overall survival. Whole exome sequencing and RNA sequencing of pretreatment tumors were performed alongside TCR sequencing in the same patients. Roughly ten patients achieved durable clinical benefit and approximately 20 did not. Pretreatment blood TCR-seq was available for 30 or so patients, at least one posttreatment blood collection was obtained for approximately 25 patients, and tumor TCR-seq was available for approximately 25 patients.

The study at large found these results: Among patients with durable benefit, tumor-associated TCR clones showed greater expansion in peripheral blood 3 weeks after treatment started (n ≈ 23, p = 0.022). A pretreatment peripheral blood TCR clonality below the median was linked to improved progression-free and overall survival. Small sample size (n ≈ 30) and many exploratory analyses mean the results are intended to be hypothesis-generating.

To estimate absolute template abundance from read counts, synthetic TCR analog templates were spiked into each PCR. Using the immunoSEQ assay, TCRbeta CDR3 regions were amplified from genomic DNA with bias-controlled V and J gene primers. Rearranged TCRbeta segments were sequenced at approximately 20X coverage. For the original study's pipeline: Clustering was used to correct sequencing errors, and CDR3s were annotated against IMGT to assign V, D and J genes. Downstream analyses used only productive TCRbeta rearrangements and left out out-of-frame or stop-codon sequences. Clonality was calculated as one minus the Shannon entropy normalized by the log of the number of unique productive sequences. Clones differing between time points or between blood and tumor were identified using Fisher's exact test with Benjamini-Hochberg correction, with an adjusted p below 0.01 applied as the threshold. TCRdb obtained this table from immuneACCESS and retained in-frame rearrangements with V and J assigned. These tables miss some clones; where compared with another copy, unresolved V genes account for less than half of the shortfall, and the remainder is unexplained. V and J calls and clone size come straight from that table; D and trimming were deduced from the DNA. This sample holds about 37,000 clones; about four fifths were observed only once. 15% to 20% of the sample lies in the top ten.

Sequenced here: PBMCs, sampled around atezolizumab (anti-PD-L1) treatment. The TCR was taken from a man aged 60-69 years with urothelial cancer. The V and J segments used are TRBV6-1 and TRBJ1-2, with the D gene call left open. The bases are TGTGCCACCCGTGACGGGGTTCATTATGGCTACACCTTC. This sequence encodes CATRDGVHYGYTF.